The rows below give T cell receptor beta chains drawn from one sample of a study of shared clonotypes between healthy human individuals. Measured with immunoSEQ multiplex PCR; TCRdb has only the in-frame clones, and not every one. The sample yields some 1 million clones, approximately 68% seen once. The sequenced material came from memory CD4+ T cells sorted from blood. These receptor sequences come from a man between 18 and 29 years old in good health. CDR3s include the opening cysteine and the closing phenylalanine or tryptophan. Fields, in order: CDR3 DNA, CDR3 protein, clone size, J gene, V gene, D gene. D genes are given only for firm matches. Expanded clones are given a class, and other clones once, few, many or no size at all.

TGTGCCAGCGAGATTGATGCGAATGAGCAGTTCTTC CASEIDANEQFF few TRBJ2-1 TRBV6-5 .
TGCGCCAGCAGCCTGGGACTAGCCGACATAGAGACCCAGTACTTC CASSLGLADIETQYF . TRBJ2-5 TRBV5-1 TRBD2
TGTGCCAGCAGCCTCCTCCAGGGGGCGGGAAACATTCAGTACTTC CASSLLQGAGNIQYF . TRBJ2-4 TRBV5-6 TRBD1
TGTGCCAGCAGCTTAGTTAGGGGCGAGCAGTATTTT CASSLVRGEQYF few TRBJ2-3 TRBV7-8 .
TGTGCCAGCTCACCAACACACAGGGGCACTGAAGCTTTCTTT CASSPTHRGTEAFF . TRBJ1-1 TRBV18 TRBD1
TGTGCCAGCCAACTAGGAGCGCGCGAGCAGTACTTC CASQLGAREQYF . TRBJ2-7 TRBV2 .
TGTGCCAGCAGCTTTGACGCGGGGACTGAAGCTTTCTTT CASSFDAGTEAFF few TRBJ1-1 TRBV7-9 .
TGTGCCAGCAGTCCCGGGGGACAGCTTTACGAGCAGTACTTC CASSPGGQLYEQYF . TRBJ2-7 TRBV6-5 .
TGTGCCACGCGCCGGCTGGCCCGGGAGACCCAGTACTTC CATRRLARETQYF once TRBJ2-5 TRBV6-6 .
TGTGCCAGCAGCCTCCGGGACTACTACAATGAGCAGTTCTTC CASSLRDYYNEQFF . TRBJ2-1 TRBV6-5 TRBD2
TGTGCCAGCAGACTCCGGACAGGGAGCGACACTGAAGCTTTCTTT CASRLRTGSDTEAFF . TRBJ1-1 TRBV14 TRBD1
TGTGCCAGTGGAAGCCGGGACAGGGGATATGCCGGGGAGCTGTTTTTT CASGSRDRGYAGELFF few TRBJ2-2 TRBV19 TRBD1
TGCGCCAGCAGCCCTTCCCGCCTTGACTGGATCTTAACCTACGAGCAGTACTTC CASSPSRLDWILTYEQYF . TRBJ2-7 TRBV5-1 .
TGCGCCAGCAGTGACACCCAGGGTCTCAAGACCCAGTACTTC CASSDTQGLKTQYF . TRBJ2-5 TRBV10-2 .
TGTGCCAGTAGTAGGACTAGCGGGAAGTTGGACACCGGGGAGCTGTTTTTT CASSRTSGKLDTGELFF . TRBJ2-2 TRBV19 TRBD2
TGTGCCAGCTCACCAGTTCTTATCGGGTCCGGGGAGCTGTTTTTT CASSPVLIGSGELFF . TRBJ2-2 TRBV18 .
TGTGCCAGCAGCCCTCGGACTGGGACTTATGACGAGCAGTACTTC CASSPRTGTYDEQYF . TRBJ2-7 TRBV14 .
TGTGCCAGCACCCGGGGGGTTACAGCTTTCTTT CASTRGVTAFF . TRBJ1-1 TRBV28 .
TGTGCCAGCAACAACGGACAGTATGGCTACACCTTC CASNNGQYGYTF many TRBJ1-2 TRBV6-5 .
TGTGCCAGCAGCTTTCCAGGGGTATTCGGCTATGGCTACACCTTC CASSFPGVFGYGYTF . TRBJ1-2 TRBV5-6 .
TGTGCCAGCTCACCACCCGGCGGGGTTGTGGCTTTCTTT CASSPPGGVVAFF . TRBJ1-1 TRBV18 .
TGTGCCAGCAGGGCTGACAGGGGGAGTGAAAAACTGTTTTTT CASRADRGSEKLFF once TRBJ1-4 TRBV5-6 TRBD1
TGCGCCAGCAAGGAGGGGACTCCTTCCTACAATGAGCAGTTCTTC CASKEGTPSYNEQFF few TRBJ2-1 TRBV5-1 .
TGTGCCAGCCTGGGACAGGTGGTCTATGGCTACACCTTC CASLGQVVYGYTF . TRBJ1-2 TRBV2 TRBD1
TGTGCCAGCAGCAGCAGCGCCGGGAACACCATATATTTT CASSSSAGNTIYF . TRBJ1-3 TRBV7-2 .
TGTGCCAGCAGCTTACCGACAGACATTAACGAGCAGTACTTC CASSLPTDINEQYF . TRBJ2-7 TRBV11-1 .
TGTGCCAGTAGTTCCCAGGGCGGGCCTGGAAACACCATATATTTT CASSSQGGPGNTIYF . TRBJ1-3 TRBV19 .
TGTGCCAGCTCACCAGGGGAGGAGACCCAGTACTTC CASSPGEETQYF . TRBJ2-5 TRBV18 .
TGTGCCAGCAGCCTAGTTCCCGCTAGATACGAGCAGTACTTC CASSLVPARYEQYF few TRBJ2-7 TRBV28 .
TGCAGTGCCGACACCTCCTATGGCTACACCTTC CSADTSYGYTF . TRBJ1-2 TRBV20-1 .
TGTGCCAGCAGCTCATTGCGGGAGTTTGAAGAGACCCAGTACTTC CASSSLREFEETQYF many TRBJ2-5 TRBV11-2 TRBD2
TGTGCCAGCAGCCGTACAACTACGAGCACCGGGGAGCTGTTTTTT CASSRTTTSTGELFF . TRBJ2-2 TRBV7-2 .
TGTGCCAGCAGCTCGCCCGGGACAGGGGGAATAATTGATGAAAAACTGTTTTTT CASSSPGTGGIIDEKLFF few TRBJ1-4 TRBV5-8 TRBD1
TGTGCCACCCTATTGACAGGGGGCTATTCACCCCTCCACTTT CATLLTGGYSPLHF . TRBJ1-6 TRBV28 TRBD1
TGTGCCAGCAGCTTAGTAGGGGATGGCTACACCTTC CASSLVGDGYTF few TRBJ1-2 TRBV11-2 .
TGCGCCAGCAGCTCGGGACAGAATGGTCAGCCCCAGCATTTT CASSSGQNGQPQHF . TRBJ1-5 TRBV5-1 TRBD1
TGTGCCATCAGTGAAGACCAGAGTCAGCCCCAGCATTTT CAISEDQSQPQHF . TRBJ1-5 TRBV10-3 .
TGCGCCAGCAGCCTGAGGGGGGATACAGATACGCAGTATTTT CASSLRGDTDTQYF . TRBJ2-3 TRBV4-1 .
TGCGCCAGCAGCTTAGTCCCGACGAACAGGGGCTCTGGAAACACCATATATTTT CASSLVPTNRGSGNTIYF once TRBJ1-3 TRBV5-1 TRBD1
TGTGCCAGCAGTTTAAATGACCCAGCGGGGGTCTACGAGCAGTACTTC CASSLNDPAGVYEQYF . TRBJ2-7 TRBV27 TRBD2
TGTGCCAGCAGCTCAGGCGGGACACTCGTAGCCAAAAACATTCAGTACTTC CASSSGGTLVAKNIQYF . TRBJ2-4 TRBV5-4 .
TGTGCCAGCAGTTTATCGGGGGGTTATAGCAATCAGCCCCAGCATTTT CASSLSGGYSNQPQHF . TRBJ1-5 TRBV27 .
TGCGCCAGCAGCTTGGACGGGAATGAAAAACTGTTTTTT CASSLDGNEKLFF . TRBJ1-4 TRBV5-1 .